This is a list of T cell receptor beta chains from one sample in a study of regulatory T cells in long-lasting Graves disease. TCRdb reanalysed the multiplex PCR reads using MiXCR and keeps one entry per CDR3 protein. The table lists approximately 480,000 distinct CDR3 sequences, around 15% of them singletons, with 12% in the top ten. The same sample was also studied in work on T cells in Graves' hyperthyroidism and ophthalmopathy.

The source was peripheral blood mononuclear cells (PBMCs), collected at new diagnosis, from a patient treated with antithyroid drugs. The receptor set was obtained from a man in his forties or fifties with Graves disease. Both conserved end residues are part of each CDR3. The D gene is left open where the match is weak. The size of a clone is reported for some rows only, either as once, few or many, or as a class for expanded clones.

abundance	v_gene	d_gene	j_gene	CDR3nt	CDR3aa
few	TRBV12-3/TRBV12-4	TRBD2	TRBJ2-1	TGTGCCAGCAGTTTTTGGTTCGGACTAGCGGCCAATGAGCAGTTCTTC	CASSFWFGLAANEQFF
-	TRBV28	TRBD2	TRBJ2-5	TGTGCCAGCAGCCCGCTGGGGGGACTAGGCCCGGATGAGACCCAGTACTTC	CASSPLGGLGPDETQYF
-	TRBV6-2/TRBV6-3	TRBD1	TRBJ2-7	TGTGCCAGCAGTTACGGACAGGGGTTATACGAGCAGTACTTC	CASSYGQGLYEQYF
-	TRBV5-4	TRBD2	TRBJ2-2	TGTGCCAGCAGCCCAGGGACTAACGCGAACACCGGGGAGCTGTTTTTT	CASSPGTNANTGELFF
few	TRBV27	-	TRBJ1-6	TGTGCCAGCAGTTTATTATACAGGGTGAGGAATTCACCCCTCCACTTT	CASSLLYRVRNSPLHF
many	TRBV2	-	TRBJ2-1	TGTGCCAGCAGTGCCCGGCCCGTTGAGCAGTTCTTC	CASSARPVEQFF
few	TRBV5-5	-	TRBJ2-7	TGTGCCAGCAGCTTGGAGGGACAGGGGGTGACTAGCGGGAGCCGAACCTACGAGCAGTACTTC	CASSLEGQGVTSGSRTYEQYF
many	TRBV7-3	-	TRBJ2-7	TGTGCCATAGCCCCGGGGGCGGGGTACGAGCAGTACTTC	CAIAPGAGYEQYF
many	TRBV11-3	TRBD2	TRBJ2-3	TGTGCCAGCAGCTCCCTAGCGGGAGTCTCCACAGATACGCAGTATTTT	CASSSLAGVSTDTQYF
many	TRBV18	-	TRBJ2-4	TGTGCCAGCTCACCACCGACGTCTAACATTCAGTACTTC	CASSPPTSNIQYF
many	TRBV27	TRBD2	TRBJ2-3	TGTGCCAGCAGAGGTAGCGGGAGATTCACAGATACGCAGTATTTT	CASRGSGRFTDTQYF
many	TRBV3-1	TRBD1	TRBJ2-7	TGTGCCAGCAGCCAACTTCCGGGACAGCTCTACGAGCAGTACTTC	CASSQLPGQLYEQYF
many	TRBV30	-	TRBJ2-2	TGTGCCTGGAGTGCCCACACCGGGGAGCTGTTTTTT	CAWSAHTGELFF
many	TRBV11-2	TRBD1	TRBJ1-5	TGTGCCAGCAGCTCGGACAGGGATCAGCCCCAGCATTTT	CASSSDRDQPQHF
-	TRBV28	TRBD1	TRBJ1-5	TGTGCCAGCAGGGAGAGGGGGCGTCAGCCCCAGCATTTT	CASRERGRQPQHF
few	TRBV9	-	TRBJ2-7	TGTGCCAGCAGCGTAGGACAGAACGCCTACGAGCAGTACTTC	CASSVGQNAYEQYF
many	TRBV7-8	-	TRBJ2-7	TGTGCCAGCAGCTCACCCCACTCGACGGAGGGCTACGAGCAGTACTTC	CASSSPHSTEGYEQYF